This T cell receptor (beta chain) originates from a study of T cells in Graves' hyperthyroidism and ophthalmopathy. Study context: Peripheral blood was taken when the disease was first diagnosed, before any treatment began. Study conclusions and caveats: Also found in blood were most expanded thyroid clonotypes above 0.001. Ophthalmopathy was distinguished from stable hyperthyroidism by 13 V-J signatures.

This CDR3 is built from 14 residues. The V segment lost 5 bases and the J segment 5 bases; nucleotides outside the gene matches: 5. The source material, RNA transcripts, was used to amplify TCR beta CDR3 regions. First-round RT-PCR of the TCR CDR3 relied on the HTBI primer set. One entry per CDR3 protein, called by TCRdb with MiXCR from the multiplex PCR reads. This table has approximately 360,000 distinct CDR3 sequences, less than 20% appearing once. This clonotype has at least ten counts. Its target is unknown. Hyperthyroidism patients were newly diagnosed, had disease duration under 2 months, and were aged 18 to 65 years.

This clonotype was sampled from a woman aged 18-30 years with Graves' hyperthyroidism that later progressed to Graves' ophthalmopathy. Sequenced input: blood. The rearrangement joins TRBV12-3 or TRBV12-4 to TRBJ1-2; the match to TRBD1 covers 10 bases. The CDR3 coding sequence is TGTGCCAGCAGTCAGACAGGGGGCCGGTATGGCTACACCTTC. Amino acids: CASSQTGGRYGYTF.